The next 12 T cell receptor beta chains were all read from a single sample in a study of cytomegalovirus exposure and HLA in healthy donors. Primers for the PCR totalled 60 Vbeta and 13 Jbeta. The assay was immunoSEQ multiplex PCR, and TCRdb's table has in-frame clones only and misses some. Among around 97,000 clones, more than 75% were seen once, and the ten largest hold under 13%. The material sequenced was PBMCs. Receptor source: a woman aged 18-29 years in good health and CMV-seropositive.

CDR3 sequence (DNA): TGTGCCACCAGCAGACCTCTGAATGAGCAGTTCTTC. This translates into CATSRPLNEQFF. This rearrangement joins TRBV15 to TRBJ2-1; D uncertain. CDR1 is LNHNV and CDR2 is YYDKDF in the germline V gene (reference sequence). Trimming left V 2 bases short and J 7 bases short, with 6 bases between. The CDR3 consists of 12 residues.

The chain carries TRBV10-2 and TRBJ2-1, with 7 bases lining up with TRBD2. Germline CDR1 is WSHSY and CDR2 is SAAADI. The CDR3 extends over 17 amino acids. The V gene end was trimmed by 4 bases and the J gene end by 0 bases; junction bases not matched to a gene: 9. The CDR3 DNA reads TGCGCCAGCAGTGGCGAAACGGGGGGTTACTCCTACAATGAGCAGTTCTTC. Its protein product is CASSGETGGYSYNEQFF.

DNA of the CDR3: TGTGCCAGCAGCTTACGCACTAGCGGGAGTTTCAAGTCCTACAATGAGCAGTTCTTC. It codes for CASSLRTSGSFKSYNEQFF. The V call is TRBV11-2, the J call TRBJ2-1, with 11 bases lining up with TRBD2. Trimming at V came to 2 bases and at J to 1 base, leaving 10 bases not matched to a gene. CDR1 and CDR2 (germline): SGHAT, FQNNGV. The CDR3 consists of 19 residues.

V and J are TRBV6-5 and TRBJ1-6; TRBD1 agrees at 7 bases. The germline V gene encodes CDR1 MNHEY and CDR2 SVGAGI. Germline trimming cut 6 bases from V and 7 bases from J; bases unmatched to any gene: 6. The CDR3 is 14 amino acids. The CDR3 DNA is TGTGCCAGCAGGACCGGGACAGAGAATTCACCCCTCCACTTT. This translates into CASRTGTENSPLHF.

In DNA form, the CDR3 reads TGCAGCGTTGTACGCAGGGACAGGCCCTACGAGCAGTACTTC. This encodes CSVVRRDRPYEQYF. This rearrangement joins TRBV29-1 to TRBJ2-7; TRBD1 matches 8 bases. The CDR3 runs to 14 residues. The junction had 7 bases not matched to a gene; V was cut back by 4 bases and J by 2 bases. Germline V lookup: CDR1 SQVTM, CDR2 ANQGSEA.

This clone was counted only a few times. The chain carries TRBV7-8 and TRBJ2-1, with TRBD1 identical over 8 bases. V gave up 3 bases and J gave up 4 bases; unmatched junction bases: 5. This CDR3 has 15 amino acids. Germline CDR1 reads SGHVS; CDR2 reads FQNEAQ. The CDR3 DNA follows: TGTGCCAGCAGCTTCGGGACAGGATTATACAATGAGCAGTTCTTC. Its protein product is CASSFGTGLYNEQFF.

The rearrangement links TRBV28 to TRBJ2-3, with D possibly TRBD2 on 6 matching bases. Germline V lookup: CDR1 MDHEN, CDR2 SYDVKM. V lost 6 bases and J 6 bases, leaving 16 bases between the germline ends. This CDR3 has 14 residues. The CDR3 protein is CASRPPGLRDTQYF. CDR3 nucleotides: TGTGCCAGCAGGCCACCGGGACTCCGTGATACGCAGTATTTT.

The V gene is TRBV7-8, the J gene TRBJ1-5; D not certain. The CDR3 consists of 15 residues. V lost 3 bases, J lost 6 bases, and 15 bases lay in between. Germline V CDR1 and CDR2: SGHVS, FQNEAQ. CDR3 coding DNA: TGTGCCAGCAGCTTGGCTCGACAAGTCGGTCAGCCCCAGCATTTT. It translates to CASSLARQVGQPQHF. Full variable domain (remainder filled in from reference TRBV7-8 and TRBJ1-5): GAGVSQSPRYKVAKRGQDVALRCDPISGHVSLFWYQQALGQGPEFLTYFQNEAQLDKSGLPSDRFFAERPEGSVSTLKIQRTQQEDSAVYLCASSLARQVGQPQHFGDGTRLSIL.

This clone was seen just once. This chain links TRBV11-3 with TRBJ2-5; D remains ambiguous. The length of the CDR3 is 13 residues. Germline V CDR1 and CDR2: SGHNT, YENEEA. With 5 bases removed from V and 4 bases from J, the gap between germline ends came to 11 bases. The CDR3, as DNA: TGTGCCAGCAGCCCCCGAGTCGGAGAGACCCAGTACTTC. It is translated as CASSPRVGETQYF.

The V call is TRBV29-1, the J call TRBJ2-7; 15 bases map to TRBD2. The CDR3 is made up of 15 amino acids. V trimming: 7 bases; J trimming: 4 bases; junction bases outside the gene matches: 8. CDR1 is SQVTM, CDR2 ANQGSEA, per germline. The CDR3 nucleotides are TGCAGCGCAGGACTAGCGGGAGGGATGTTATACGAGCAGTACTTC. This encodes CSAGLAGGMLYEQYF.

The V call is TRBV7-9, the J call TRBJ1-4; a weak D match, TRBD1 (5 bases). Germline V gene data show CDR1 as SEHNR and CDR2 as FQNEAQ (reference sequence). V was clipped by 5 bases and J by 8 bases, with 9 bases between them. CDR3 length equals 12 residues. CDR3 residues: CASSRTKEKLFF. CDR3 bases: TGTGCCAGCAGCCGGACAAAGGAAAAACTGTTTTTT.

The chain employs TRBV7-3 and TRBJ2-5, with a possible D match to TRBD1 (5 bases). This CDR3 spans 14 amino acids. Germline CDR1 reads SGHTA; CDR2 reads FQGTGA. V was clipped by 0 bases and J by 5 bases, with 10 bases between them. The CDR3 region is CASSLTAGYETQYF. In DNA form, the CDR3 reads TGTGCCAGCAGCTTAACGGCAGGGTACGAGACCCAGTACTTC.